This T cell receptor (beta chain) was profiled in a study of cytomegalovirus exposure and HLA in healthy donors. Overall study results and limits: Common viral pathogens seemed to be connected with several of the most significant clusters, according to a later analysis.

The PCR made use of 60 Vbeta and 13 Jbeta primers. Repertoires were generated with immunoSEQ multiplex PCR, while TCRdb's copy carries only in-frame clones and drops some. The repertoire has 160,000 or so clones, 70% to 80% of them found once; the top ten carry under 2%. This clone has just a few counts. The target antigen is unknown. This receptor was taken from a man aged 40-55 years in good health and CMV-seronegative. The sequenced material came from PBMCs.

DNA of the CDR3: TGTGCCAGCAGCTCCAACACAGGGGGCCAAGAGACCCAGTACTTC. This sequence encodes CASSSNTGGQETQYF. This chain joins TRBV7-2 and TRBJ2-5; 8 bases map to TRBD1. The CDR3 contains 15 residues. After removal of 4 bases from V and 1 base from J, the junction contained 5 bases not matched to a gene. Germline V lookup: CDR1 SGHTA, CDR2 FQGNSA.